The 9 T cell receptor beta chains listed next were all sequenced from one sample in a study of blood T cell repertoires in COVID-19 (dated by TCRdb to the early 2020s). Preparation of the library involved the immunoSEQ multiplex PCR assay. Held by TCRdb, this immuneACCESS table contains in-frame sequences only and omits some clones. Under half of the omission traces to an unresolved V gene where checked; the cause of the rest is unknown. The sample includes approximately 130,000 clones, with approximately 77% observed a single time. Clones ranked in the top ten supply around 18% of the sample. Sequencing was done on a sample of peripheral blood. These receptors originate from an elderly man with acute or convalescent COVID-19.

This chain uses TRBV18 with TRBJ2-1, with 8 bases identical to TRBD2. The CDR3 has 15 amino acids. J gave up 4 bases and V 5 bases, and 7 bases lay outside the gene matches. Germline V gene data show CDR1 as KGHSH and CDR2 as LQKENI. This CDR3 is CASSGRGGDYNEQFF. The CDR3, as DNA: TGTGCCAGCTCAGGCCGGGGGGGCGATTACAATGAGCAGTTCTTC.

The rearrangement uses TRBV3-1 (or the pseudogene TRBV3-2) and TRBJ2-2; 11 nucleotides align to TRBD1. After removal of 4 bases from V and 7 bases from J, the junction contained 14 bases not matched to a gene. The CDR3 extends over 18 amino acids. In germline, CDR1 is LGHDT, CDR2 YNNKEL (reference sequence). CDR3 in DNA: TGTGCCAGCAGCCGCCGGACAGGGGGCACCGGTCTCCACGGGGAGCTGTTTTTT. Its protein is CASSRRTGGTGLHGELFF.

The V gene is TRBV5-1, the J gene TRBJ2-2; 9 bases agree with TRBD1. Germline V CDR1 and CDR2: SGHRS, YFSETQ. V shed 7 bases, J shed 5 bases, and the junction held 6 bases outside the gene matches. There are 14 residues in the CDR3. The CDR3 DNA sequence: TGCGCCAGCTTGGGACAGGGAAATACCGGGGAGCTGTTTTTT. Translated: CASLGQGNTGELFF.

This clone was seen at least ten times. This chain connects TRBV3-1 (or the pseudogene TRBV3-2) to TRBJ2-7; D might be TRBD1 (6 bases). Germline CDR1 reads LGHDT; CDR2 reads YNNKEL (reference sequence). V lost 4 bases, J lost 6 bases, and 13 bases lay in between. There are 13 residues in the CDR3. This CDR3 reads CASSLQTGGEQYF. In nucleotides, the CDR3 is TGTGCCAGCAGCCTTCAGACAGGCGGCGAGCAGTACTTC.

This chain uses TRBV6-5 with TRBJ2-7, with D perhaps TRBD1 (5 bases). The CDR3 covers 12 residues. CDR1 is MNHEY and CDR2 is SVGAGI in the germline V gene. Between the trimmed V and J ends, which lost 6 bases and 2 bases, there was a span of 8 bases. CDR3 in DNA: TGTGCCAGCAGCAGGGTGGCCTACGAGCAGTACTTC. It is translated as CASSRVAYEQYF.

The chain has TRBV19 and TRBJ1-1; 8 bases are a match to TRBD1. The V and J ends lost 3 bases and 2 bases, in that order; junction bases with no gene match: 8. CDR3 length equals 16 residues. In germline, CDR1 is LNHDA, CDR2 SQIVND (reference sequence). CDR3 amino acids: CASSMPGTGGNTEAFF. For the CDR3, the DNA is TGTGCCAGTAGTATGCCTGGTACAGGGGGAAACACTGAAGCTTTCTTT.

The chain links TRBV7-9 to TRBJ2-3, with 9 bases that match TRBD2. The CDR3 is 14 amino acids. V gave up 8 bases and J gave up 1 base; unmatched junction bases: 4. Germline V gives CDR1 SEHNR, CDR2 FQNEAQ (reference sequence). The CDR3 region has the DNA TGTGCCAGCGGGACTAGCAGGGGCACAGATACGCAGTATTTT. This gives the protein CASGTSRGTDTQYF.

The chain carries TRBV6-5 and TRBJ2-7; 7 positions agree with TRBD1. The germline CDR1 and CDR2 sequences are MNHEY and SVGAGI. V was clipped by 6 bases and J by 2 bases; unmatched bases: 7. This CDR3 region has 14 residues. The CDR3 protein is CASSWGQRPYEQYF. CDR3 bases: TGTGCCAGCAGCTGGGGACAGAGACCCTACGAGCAGTACTTC.

The rearrangement links TRBV11-2 to TRBJ2-7, with 8 positions matching TRBD1. Per germline, CDR1 SGHAT and CDR2 FQNNGV. This CDR3 has 15 residues. After removal of 5 bases from V and 5 bases from J, the junction contained 11 bases not matched to a gene. CDR3 DNA sequence: TGTGCCAGCAGCCGGAGGAGACAGGGGAAGGACGAGCAGTACTTC. It yields the protein CASSRRRQGKDEQYF. Looking up the rest from reference TRBV11-2 and TRBJ2-7 gives the full variable domain: EAGVAQSPRYKIIEKRQSVAFWCNPISGHATLYWYQQILGQGPKLLIQFQNNGVVDDSQLPKDRFSAERLKGVDSTLKIQPAKLEDSAVYLCASSRRRQGKDEQYFGPGTRLTVT.